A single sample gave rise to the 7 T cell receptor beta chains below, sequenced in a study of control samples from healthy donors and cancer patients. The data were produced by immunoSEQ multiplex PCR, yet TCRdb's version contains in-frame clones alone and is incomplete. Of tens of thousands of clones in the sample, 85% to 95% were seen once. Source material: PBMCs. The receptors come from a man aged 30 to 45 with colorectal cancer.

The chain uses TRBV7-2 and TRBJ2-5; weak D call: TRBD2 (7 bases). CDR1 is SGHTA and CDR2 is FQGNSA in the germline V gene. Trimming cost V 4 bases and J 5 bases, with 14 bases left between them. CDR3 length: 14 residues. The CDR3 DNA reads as TGTGCCAGCAGCTCTTACGGGGGGCGCGAGACCCAGTACTTC. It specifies CASSSYGGRETQYF. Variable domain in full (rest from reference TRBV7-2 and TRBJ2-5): GAGVSQSPSNKVTEKGKDVELRCDPISGHTALYWYRQSLGQGLEFLIYFQGNSAPDKSGLPSDRFSAERTGGSVSTLTIQRTQQEDSAVYLCASSSYGGRETQYFGPGTRLLVL.

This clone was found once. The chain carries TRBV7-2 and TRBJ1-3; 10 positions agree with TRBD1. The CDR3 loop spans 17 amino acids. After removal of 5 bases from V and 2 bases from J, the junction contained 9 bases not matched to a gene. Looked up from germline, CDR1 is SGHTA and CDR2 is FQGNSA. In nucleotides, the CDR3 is TGTGCCAGCAGCCCCCGCCCGGGACAGGGGACTGGAAACACCATATATTTT. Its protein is CASSPRPGQGTGNTIYF. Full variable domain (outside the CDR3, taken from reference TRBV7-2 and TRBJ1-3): GAGVSQSPSNKVTEKGKDVELRCDPISGHTALYWYRQSLGQGLEFLIYFQGNSAPDKSGLPSDRFSAERTGGSVSTLTIQRTQQEDSAVYLCASSPRPGQGTGNTIYFGEGSWLTVV.

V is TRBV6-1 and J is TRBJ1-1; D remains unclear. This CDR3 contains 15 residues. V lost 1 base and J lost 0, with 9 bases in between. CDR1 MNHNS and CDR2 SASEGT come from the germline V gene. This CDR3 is CASSEVSLLNTEAFF. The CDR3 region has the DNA TGTGCCAGCAGTGAAGTCTCTCTCTTGAACACTGAAGCTTTCTTT.

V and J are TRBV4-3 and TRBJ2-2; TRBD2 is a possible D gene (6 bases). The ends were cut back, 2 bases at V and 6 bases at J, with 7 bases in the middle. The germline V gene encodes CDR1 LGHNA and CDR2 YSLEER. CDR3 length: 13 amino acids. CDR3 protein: CASSQWDSGELFF. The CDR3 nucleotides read TGCGCCAGCAGCCAATGGGACTCCGGGGAGCTGTTTTTT.

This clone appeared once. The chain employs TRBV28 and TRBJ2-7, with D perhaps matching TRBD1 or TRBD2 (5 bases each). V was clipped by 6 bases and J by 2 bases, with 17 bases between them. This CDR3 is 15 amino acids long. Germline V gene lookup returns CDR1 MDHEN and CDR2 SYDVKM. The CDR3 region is CASRGIGLGAYEQYF. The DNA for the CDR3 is TGTGCCAGCAGGGGAATAGGGTTGGGGGCCTACGAGCAGTACTTC.

The CDR3 region is CASSILGAGELFF. For the CDR3, the DNA is TGTGCCAGTAGTATATTAGGTGCCGGGGAGCTGTTTTTT. The V gene is TRBV19, the J gene TRBJ2-2, with unresolved D. This CDR3 region has 13 residues. Germline CDR1 reads LNHDA; CDR2 reads SQIVND (reference sequence). Trimming cost V 2 bases and J 6 bases, with 7 bases left between them.

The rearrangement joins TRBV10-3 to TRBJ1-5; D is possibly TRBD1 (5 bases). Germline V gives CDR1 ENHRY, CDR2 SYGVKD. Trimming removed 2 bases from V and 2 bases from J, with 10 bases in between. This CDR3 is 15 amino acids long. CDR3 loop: CAISEGQGGNQPQHF. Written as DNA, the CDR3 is TGTGCCATCAGTGAGGGGCAGGGCGGCAATCAGCCCCAGCATTTT.